The 30 T cell receptor beta chains given below trace back to one sample, sequenced in a study of shared clonotypes between healthy human individuals. Using immunoSEQ multiplex PCR, the repertoire was profiled, and TCRdb retains in-frame clones only, with some absent. The table lists under 1,900,000 clones, about 98.5% of them singletons. Material: naive CD4+ T cells sorted from blood. Sample subset: CD45RA+ positively selected. The receptors originated from a man under 40 in good health.

V is TRBV9 and J is TRBJ2-2; 8 bases agree with TRBD2. Germline V gene sequence: CDR1 SGDLS, CDR2 YYNGEE. V gave up 4 bases and J gave up 6 bases; unmatched junction bases: 8. There are 15 residues in the CDR3. The CDR3 protein is CASSPRLASPGELFF. In nucleotides, the CDR3 is TGTGCCAGCAGCCCCCGACTAGCGTCCCCCGGGGAGCTGTTTTTT.

The chain couples TRBV5-4 to TRBJ1-2; D call uncertain. The CDR3 is 14 residues long. The germline CDR1 and CDR2 sequences are SGHNT and YYREEE (reference sequence). With 0 bases removed from V and 2 bases from J, the gap between germline ends came to 8 bases. CDR3 in DNA: TGTGCCAGCAGCTTGGCCGTACAGAACTATGGCTACACCTTC. Its protein product is CASSLAVQNYGYTF.

The CDR3 DNA is TGTGCCAGCAGCAACTACGAGCAGTACTTC. It specifies CASSNYEQYF. The chain carries TRBV7-4 and TRBJ2-7; D not certain. With 5 bases removed from V and 3 bases from J, the gap between germline ends came to 2 bases. The germline V gene has CDR1 SGHVT and CDR2 SQSDAQ. The CDR3 sequence is 10 residues long.

V usage is TRBV11-2 and J usage is TRBJ2-2; a possible D gene is TRBD2 (6 bases). Germline V gene sequence: CDR1 SGHAT, CDR2 FQNNGV. The ends were cut back, 0 bases at V and 1 base at J, with 12 bases in the middle. This CDR3 is 17 amino acids long. The CDR3 coding sequence is TGTGCCAGCAGCTTAGATCGGCGGGATTGGAACACCGGGGAGCTGTTTTTT. It codes for CASSLDRRDWNTGELFF.

V gene TRBV5-4 combines with J gene TRBJ2-3; D is unclear. V was trimmed by 0 bases and J by 0 bases, leaving 8 bases between them. The CDR3 runs 15 residues. CDR1 is SGHNT and CDR2 is YYREEE in the germline V gene (reference sequence). CDR3 in amino acids: CASSLERISTDTQYF. The CDR3 DNA is TGTGCCAGCAGCTTGGAACGGATTAGCACAGATACGCAGTATTTT. Complete variable domain (other parts from reference TRBV5-4 and TRBJ2-3): ETGVTQSPTHLIKTRGQQVTLRCSSQSGHNTVSWYQQALGQGPQFIFQYYREEENGRGNFPPRFSGLQFPNYSSELNVNALELDDSALYLCASSLERISTDTQYFGPGTRLTVL.

The chain couples TRBV7-8 to TRBJ2-5; TRBD1 agrees at 11 bases. The length of the CDR3 is 16 residues. The germline V gene has CDR1 SGHVS and CDR2 FQNEAQ. V lost 4 bases, J lost 4 bases, and 8 bases stayed unmatched. For the CDR3, the DNA is TGTGCCAGCAGCTGGGGGACAGGGGGTAACGGAGAGACCCAGTACTTC. This gives the protein CASSWGTGGNGETQYF.

V and J are TRBV6-4 and TRBJ2-1; 10 nucleotides agree with TRBD2. V dropped 8 bases and J dropped 3; count of bases not matched to a gene: 4. The CDR3 spans 14 residues. Germline V gene lookup returns CDR1 MRHNA and CDR2 SNTAGT. CDR3 sequence (DNA): TGTGCCAGCGCCAGCGGGAGGGACTACAATGAGCAGTTCTTC. The encoded protein is CASASGRDYNEQFF.

V usage is TRBV5-4 and J usage is TRBJ2-1; TRBD2 might be the D (6 bases). Trimming took off 5 bases at V and 0 bases at J, with 12 bases between the two ends. CDR3 size: 15 residues. The V gene's germline CDR1 is SGHNT and CDR2 YYREEE (reference sequence). In DNA form, the CDR3 reads TGTGCCAGCAGAGGAGGAGGGCCCTCCTACAATGAGCAGTTCTTC. This gives the protein CASRGGGPSYNEQFF.

This sequence joins TRBV25-1 and TRBJ2-3; D call uncertain. V lost 2 bases to trimming and J lost 5 bases, with 8 bases between them. The CDR3 totals 13 residues. Germline CDR1 is MGHDK and CDR2 is SYGVNS. Here the CDR3 DNA reads TGTGCCAGCAGTGAAGTCCTCCTAGATACGCAGTATTTT. Protein: CASSEVLLDTQYF.

The chain links TRBV4-2 to TRBJ1-1; D is unclear. The length of the CDR3 is 15 residues. The V end was cut by 0 bases, the J end by 3 bases, with 11 bases between. Germline assignment: CDR1 LGHNA and CDR2 YNFKEQ. The CDR3 region has the DNA TGTGCCAGCAGCCAAGATCCACTGAAGGACACTGAAGCTTTCTTT. Amino acids: CASSQDPLKDTEAFF.

This clone came up once. The V gene is TRBV6-4, the J gene TRBJ2-3; D perhaps matches TRBD1 (6 bases). This CDR3 is built from 15 residues. CDR1 and CDR2 from the germline V gene are MRHNA and SNTAGT. V was shortened by 5 bases and J by 0 bases, with 12 bases between the two germline ends. The CDR3 spells CASSPDRTSTDTQYF. The CDR3 DNA reads TGTGCCAGCAGTCCTGACAGGACTAGCACAGATACGCAGTATTTT.

The rearrangement links TRBV30 to TRBJ2-5; 10 bases fit TRBD2. This CDR3 region has 17 residues. The V gene's germline CDR1 is GTSNPN and CDR2 SVGIG (reference sequence). V gave up 5 bases and J gave up 1 base; unmatched junction bases: 13. Here the CDR3 DNA reads TGTGCCTGGGCCGTCGGATTCGGGACTAGCGTCCAAGAGACCCAGTACTTC. It codes for CAWAVGFGTSVQETQYF.

The chain recombines TRBV7-9 with TRBJ1-2, with D tentatively TRBD1 (5 bases). Trimming left V 2 bases short and J 5 bases short, with 9 bases between. The germline V gene encodes CDR1 SEHNR and CDR2 FQNEAQ (reference sequence). The CDR3 runs to 13 residues. In DNA form, the CDR3 reads TGTGCCAGCAGCTTACTTCAGGGTTATGGCTACACCTTC. Translating gives CASSLLQGYGYTF.

The rearrangement joins TRBV5-1 to TRBJ1-1, with D hard to call. Germline V lookup: CDR1 SGHRS, CDR2 YFSETQ. With 5 bases removed from V and 0 bases from J, the gap between germline ends came to 8 bases. This CDR3 spans 13 amino acids. CDR3 bases: TGCGCCAGCAGTGGCAGCGTGAACACTGAAGCTTTCTTT. This encodes CASSGSVNTEAFF.

The J gene is TRBJ2-1, the V gene TRBV28, with TRBD2 matching over 7 bases. The length of the CDR3 is 14 residues. The V gene end was trimmed by 6 bases and the J gene end by 0 bases; junction bases not matched to a gene: 2. Germline V gene sequence: CDR1 MDHEN, CDR2 SYDVKM. The CDR3 coding sequence is TGTGCCAGCAGGCTAGCGGCCTCCTACAATGAGCAGTTCTTC. Translation: CASRLAASYNEQFF.

In this sample, this clone turned up once. V and J are TRBV7-2 and TRBJ2-3; D gene ambiguous. CDR1 is SGHTA and CDR2 is FQGNSA in the germline V gene. CDR3 size: 15 residues. The V gene lost 5 bases and the J gene lost 1 base, with 13 bases spanning the gap. The chain's CDR3 is CASSPDPAGTDTQYF. CDR3 bases: TGTGCCAGCAGCCCGGATCCGGCGGGCACAGATACGCAGTATTTT.

The gene calls are TRBV4-1 and TRBJ2-1, with unresolved D. V gave up 0 bases and J gave up 5 bases, with 11 bases separating them. Germline assignment: CDR1 MGHRA and CDR2 YSYEKL. The length of the CDR3 is 15 residues. The CDR3 DNA follows: TGCGCCAGCAGCCAAGAAAGTACTCCGGACAATGAGCAGTTCTTC. It yields the protein CASSQESTPDNEQFF.

The chain uses TRBV10-3 and TRBJ2-3; 9 nucleotides line up with TRBD1. V was pared by 7 bases and J by 4 bases, with 9 bases of the junction left unmatched. Germline V gene sequence: CDR1 ENHRY, CDR2 SYGVKD. This CDR3 has 15 amino acids. This CDR3 reads CAITGLGQGPDTQYF. The CDR3 DNA sequence: TGTGCCATCACCGGGCTGGGACAGGGTCCAGATACGCAGTATTTT.

The gene calls are TRBV18 and TRBJ2-1; D possibly corresponds to TRBD2 (6 bases). The CDR3 runs 12 residues. V dropped 5 bases and J dropped 7 bases, with 9 bases sitting between them. CDR1 is KGHSH and CDR2 is LQKENI in the germline V gene. The CDR3 is CASSSLANEQFF. The CDR3 DNA reads as TGTGCCAGCTCATCCCTAGCGAATGAGCAGTTCTTC.

This clone was found once. This CDR3 reads CSVRRTNEKLFF. The DNA of the CDR3 is TGCAGCGTTCGGCGGACTAATGAAAAACTGTTTTTT. The rearrangement links TRBV29-1 to TRBJ1-4; no firm D call. Germline CDR1 is SQVTM and CDR2 is ANQGSEA. V was pared by 5 bases and J by 2 bases, with 6 bases between. This CDR3 comprises 12 residues.

The gene calls are TRBV10-3 and TRBJ1-1; D is undetermined. Germline values: CDR1 ENHRY, CDR2 SYGVKD. With 10 bases removed from V and 6 bases from J, the gap between germline ends came to 15 bases. This CDR3 spans 12 amino acids. This CDR3 is CATRTGSAEAFF. The DNA of the CDR3 is TGTGCCACAAGGACCGGGTCGGCTGAAGCTTTCTTT.

Comments on this clone: This sample also contains other DNA sequences that code for the same CDR3. The chain uses TRBV18 and TRBJ2-5; D remains ambiguous. The CDR3 is 10 amino acids. CDR1 and CDR2 (germline): KGHSH, LQKENI. The V end lost 5 bases, the J end lost 4 bases, and 2 bases lay between the germline ends. CDR3 in DNA: TGTGCCAGCTCAGGAGAGACCCAGTACTTC. Translation: CASSGETQYF.

This chain connects TRBV11-3 to TRBJ2-1; tentatively, D is TRBD1 (6 bases). With 1 base removed from V and 6 bases from J, the gap between germline ends came to 10 bases. CDR1 and CDR2 (germline): SGHNT, YENEEA. The CDR3 contains 14 residues. The CDR3 DNA reads TGTGCCAGCAGCTTAGGACAGGCTTCCAATGAGCAGTTCTTC. This gives the protein CASSLGQASNEQFF.

The chain links TRBV29-1 to TRBJ1-2, with D possibly matching TRBD1 (5 bases). CDR1 and CDR2 (germline): SQVTM, ANQGSEA. The CDR3 covers 12 residues. The V and J ends lost 3 bases and 4 bases respectively, with 9 bases between them. Here the CDR3 DNA reads TGCAGCGTTGAGGCAGGGCTCTATGGCTACACCTTC. Amino acid sequence: CSVEAGLYGYTF.

The V call is TRBV14, the J call TRBJ2-2; 12 nucleotides line up with TRBD2. CDR1 and CDR2 (germline): SGHDN, FVKESK. Trimming removed 6 bases from V and 1 base from J; junction bases left unmatched: 9. The length of the CDR3 is 18 residues. The CDR3 DNA sequence: TGTGCCAGCAGTCATGGACTAGCGGGACTAGGGAACACCGGGGAGCTGTTTTTT. Amino acid sequence: CASSHGLAGLGNTGELFF.

V is TRBV2 and J is TRBJ1-2; 9 bases fit TRBD1. From germline, CDR1 is SNHLY and CDR2 FYNNEI. The junction had 13 bases not matched to a gene; V was cut back by 0 bases and J by 5 bases. CDR3 length: 18 amino acids. CDR3 in DNA: TGTGCCAGCAGTGAAGCGCGGGGACAGGGACTCACGATATATGGCTACACCTTC. Translated, it gives CASSEARGQGLTIYGYTF.

This clone has a single count. The chain couples TRBV7-9 to TRBJ2-2, with unresolved D. Germline-derived CDR1 and CDR2 are SEHNR and FQNEAQ (reference sequence). The CDR3 extends over 14 amino acids. Trimming removed 5 bases at V and 1 base at J, with 8 bases between. The CDR3 region is CASSMRMNTGELFF. The DNA of the CDR3 is TGTGCCAGCAGCATGCGGATGAACACCGGGGAGCTGTTTTTT.

The chain recombines TRBV10-2 with TRBJ2-7, with 13 bases aligning to TRBD2. V shed 7 bases and J 3 bases; nucleotides not matched to a gene: 3. The length of the CDR3 is 14 residues. Per the germline V gene, CDR1 is WSHSY and CDR2 is SAAADI. CDR3 sequence: CASTGTSGNYEQYF. The CDR3 nucleotides are TGCGCCAGCACGGGGACTAGCGGGAACTACGAGCAGTACTTC.

Here the CDR3 reads CASSPTTSVYNEQFF. The CDR3 DNA reads TGTGCCAGCTCACCAACGACTAGCGTCTACAATGAGCAGTTCTTC. The V gene is TRBV18, the J gene TRBJ2-1; TRBD2 agrees at 8 bases. Germline V gene lookup returns CDR1 KGHSH and CDR2 LQKENI. V was clipped by 2 bases and J by 3 bases; unmatched bases: 3. CDR3 size: 15 residues.

Turning to this clone: The junction departs from germline at one end; a sequencing error may be responsible. For the CDR3, the DNA is TGCAGCGTTGAAGCCCAACCGGGACTAGCGGGAGTACTGGTCTTC. Protein: CSVEAQPGLAGVLVF. The chain carries TRBV29-1 and TRBJ2-1; 14 nucleotides match TRBD2. From germline, CDR1 is SQVTM and CDR2 ANQGSEA. This CDR3 region has 15 residues.